The 14 T cell receptor beta chains given below trace back to one sample, sequenced in a study of blood T cell repertoires in COVID-19. Profiled with immunoSEQ multiplex PCR; TCRdb holds only in-frame clones, not every one. The top ten hold about a quarter of the sample, which has about 24,000 clones, 86% seen once. Material for sequencing was peripheral blood. Receptors originate from a human donor with active COVID-19. The donor label of this sample is uncertain.

The V and J genes are TRBV6-5 and TRBJ2-7; possibly TRBD2 for D (5 bases). V lost 8 bases, J lost 5 bases, and 10 bases lay in between. Per the germline V gene, CDR1 is MNHEY and CDR2 is SVGAGI. There are 11 residues in the CDR3. This CDR3 is CASRGGHEQYF. The CDR3 coding sequence is TGTGCCAGCCGGGGTGGACACGAGCAGTACTTC.

This clone has just one count. V and J are TRBV10-3 and TRBJ2-3; 7 bases align to TRBD1. The CDR3 runs to 14 residues. The germline V gene has CDR1 ENHRY and CDR2 SYGVKD. V lost 6 bases, J lost 1 base, and 4 bases stayed unmatched. This CDR3 reads CAISDRDRTDTQYF. CDR3 nucleotide sequence: TGTGCCATCAGCGACAGGGATCGCACAGATACGCAGTATTTT.

J is TRBJ1-3 and V is TRBV27; TRBD1 aligns across 7 bases. The CDR3 contains 16 residues. The J segment lost 0 bases and the V segment lost 5 bases, leaving 7 bases of the junction unmatched. CDR1 is MNHEY, CDR2 SMNVEV, per germline (reference sequence). The CDR3 sequence: CASSMKTGLSGNTIYF. The CDR3 DNA sequence: TGTGCCAGCAGTATGAAGACAGGGCTCTCTGGAAACACCATATATTTT.

The V call is TRBV5-4, the J call TRBJ2-2; the D gene is possibly TRBD2 (6 bases). The CDR3 sequence is 15 residues long. Germline CDR1 SGHNT, CDR2 YYREEE (reference sequence). V dropped 0 bases and J dropped 7 bases, with 13 bases sitting between them. CDR3 residues: CASSLGSLASGELFF. The CDR3 DNA is TGTGCCAGCAGCTTGGGAAGCCTAGCGAGCGGGGAGCTGTTTTTT. The full variable domain, rest sourced from reference TRBV5-4 and TRBJ2-2, is ETGVTQSPTHLIKTRGQQVTLRCSSQSGHNTVSWYQQALGQGPQFIFQYYREEENGRGNFPPRFSGLQFPNYSSELNVNALELDDSALYLCASSLGSLASGELFFGEGSRLTVL.

The chain couples TRBV19 to TRBJ1-2, with TRBD1 matching over 9 bases. Germline V gene lookup returns CDR1 LNHDA and CDR2 SQIVND (reference sequence). The CDR3 has 14 amino acids. Trimming cost V 4 bases and J 1 base; bases outside gene matches: 1. The CDR3 DNA follows: TGTGCCAGTAGTAGGGACAGGGATAACTATGGCTACACCTTC. This codes for CASSRDRDNYGYTF.

The chain uses TRBV21-1 and TRBJ2-5; no DNA check was done on the table's D call, TRBD2. TRBV21-1 is a listed pseudogene. CDR3 length: 18 residues. The CDR3 DNA sequence: TGTGCCAGCAGCAAAGGAGGGGCTAGCGGGAGAGTCGCAGAGACCCAGTACTTC. Its protein product is CASSKGGASGRVAETQYF.

The V gene is TRBV2, the J gene TRBJ2-3; 10 nucleotides line up with TRBD2. Germline CDR1 reads SNHLY; CDR2 reads FYNNEI. J was trimmed by 1 base and V by 6 bases; bases with no gene match: 1. The CDR3 covers 14 residues. This CDR3 reads CASSGTSGTDTQYF. The CDR3 DNA reads as TGTGCCAGCAGCGGGACTAGCGGCACAGATACGCAGTATTTT.

Only a few counts were recorded for this clone. This chain joins TRBV21-1 and TRBJ2-1; the D segment call TRBD2 is taken from the table without a DNA check. TRBV21-1 is termed a pseudogene. The CDR3 is 12 residues long. Here the CDR3 DNA reads TGTGCCAGCAGCAAGTCTTACAATGAGCAGTTCTTC. This codes for CASSKSYNEQFF.

The chain recombines TRBV9 with TRBJ2-5; 11 bases are a match to TRBD2. The CDR3 is 18 residues long. Germline lookup yields CDR1 SGDLS and CDR2 YYNGEE. Trimming removed 0 bases from V and 4 bases from J; junction bases left unmatched: 11. CDR3 bases: TGTGCCAGCAGCGTAGGGAATACTGTAGCGGGGGGGGTAGAGACCCAGTACTTC. Residues: CASSVGNTVAGGVETQYF.

The genes are TRBV6-5 and TRBJ1-2; D is possibly TRBD1 (5 bases). CDR1 is MNHEY, CDR2 SVGAGI, per germline. CDR3 length: 14 residues. V was clipped by 2 bases and J by 2 bases, with 9 bases between them. The CDR3 DNA sequence: TGTGCCAGCAGTTACGGAAGGGGCAACTATGGCTACACCTTC. Its translation is CASSYGRGNYGYTF.

This chain joins TRBV4-1 and TRBJ1-2, with D unclear. The CDR3 length is 14 residues. Trimming took off 0 bases at V and 4 bases at J, with 9 bases between the two ends. The germline V gene has CDR1 MGHRA and CDR2 YSYEKL. The CDR3 DNA is TGCGCCAGCAGCCAAGACCAGGTTTTCTATGGCTACACCTTC. This gives the protein CASSQDQVFYGYTF.

The gene calls are TRBV19 and TRBJ2-5; D is possibly TRBD1 (6 bases). The CDR3 totals 16 residues. In germline, CDR1 is LNHDA, CDR2 SQIVND (reference sequence). The germline V and J ends were trimmed by 1 base and 4 bases, with 16 bases remaining between them. CDR3 amino acids: CASSIVGTTPRETQYF. The CDR3 nucleotides are TGTGCCAGTAGTATAGTAGGGACAACCCCGAGAGAGACCCAGTACTTC.

The genes are TRBV7-2 and TRBJ2-1, with TRBD2 identical over 10 bases. V was clipped by 5 bases and J by 9 bases; unmatched bases: 16. The CDR3 consists of 17 residues. CDR1 is SGHTA and CDR2 is FQGNSA in the germline V gene. CDR3: CASSTRTGLAGEGEQFF. The DNA for the CDR3 is TGTGCCAGCAGCACGCGCACGGGGCTAGCGGGAGAGGGTGAGCAGTTCTTC.

The V call is TRBV2, the J call TRBJ1-5, with 8 bases aligning to TRBD1. The junction had 2 bases not matched to a gene; V was cut back by 2 bases and J by 2 bases. The CDR3 runs to 15 residues. Germline CDR1 and CDR2: SNHLY and FYNNEI. The CDR3 region is CASSEMTGGNQPQHF. The CDR3, as DNA: TGTGCCAGCAGTGAAATGACAGGGGGCAATCAGCCCCAGCATTTT.